Below, 24 T cell receptor beta chains from the same sample are listed, as sequenced in a study of T-cell memory formation after mild COVID-19. TCRdb called the 5' RACE reads again in MiXCR, with one record for every CDR3 protein. In the table there are roughly 130,000 distinct CDR3 sequences, 5% to 6.5% of which are singletons. Sequenced input: PBMCs or a T cell subset sorted from them (not recorded which). Source of these receptors: an adult woman who had mild COVID-19 (a few samples of this study predate the infection). Cell type and time point are not known.

This clonotype was picked up a small number of times. This rearrangement joins TRBV5-1 to TRBJ1-2, with 7 nucleotides matching TRBD1. Trimming took 2 bases from V and 8 from J; bases not matched to a gene: 12. CDR3 length equals 15 residues. The germline V gene has CDR1 SGHRS and CDR2 YFSETQ. In DNA form, the CDR3 reads TGCGCCAGCAGCTTTGGAAGGACAGGCCCTACGGGCTACACCTTC. Its translation: CASSFGRTGPTGYTF.

This clonotype was observed at least ten times. The chain employs TRBV19 and TRBJ2-3; 7 nucleotides line up with TRBD1. CDR3 length: 15 amino acids. The V segment lost 6 bases and the J segment 3 bases; nucleotides outside the gene matches: 9. CDR1 and CDR2 from the germline V gene are LNHDA and SQIVND (reference sequence). The CDR3: CASSQSGTATDTQYF. DNA of the CDR3: TGTGCCAGTAGCCAATCCGGGACAGCTACAGATACGCAGTATTTT. Using reference TRBV19 and TRBJ2-3 for the parts outside the CDR3, the full variable domain is DGGITQSPKYLFRKEGQNVTLSCEQNLNHDAMYWYRQDPGQGLRLIYYSQIVNDFQKGDIAEGYSVSREKKESFPLTVTSAQKNPTAFYLCASSQSGTATDTQYFGPGTRLTVL.

J is TRBJ1-4 and V is TRBV6-6; 7 bases are a match to TRBD1. After removal of 6 bases from V and 5 bases from J, the junction contained 6 bases not matched to a gene. The germline V gene encodes CDR1 MNHNY and CDR2 SVGAGI (reference sequence). There are 14 residues in the CDR3. CDR3 protein: CASSSGQLNEKLFF. The CDR3 DNA reads as TGTGCCAGCAGCTCGGGACAGTTAAATGAAAAACTGTTTTTT.

In its sample, this clonotype was seen many times. The chain carries TRBV6-5 and TRBJ2-2, with D possibly matching TRBD2 (6 bases). In germline, CDR1 is MNHEY, CDR2 SVGAGI. Trimming removed 4 bases from V and 7 bases from J, with 13 bases in between. There are 14 residues in the CDR3. The CDR3 here is CASSSRRAGGELFF. The DNA of the CDR3 is TGTGCCAGCAGTTCCAGGCGAGCGGGCGGGGAGCTGTTTTTT.

V usage is TRBV4-2 and J usage is TRBJ1-1; no clear D. Looked up from germline, CDR1 is LGHNA and CDR2 is YNFKEQ. The CDR3 covers 12 residues. The V end was cut by 0 bases, the J end by 6 bases, with 5 bases between. CDR3 region: CASSQEGAEAFF. The CDR3 DNA reads as TGTGCCAGCAGCCAAGAGGGAGCTGAAGCTTTCTTT.

This clonotype was counted at least ten times. The V and J genes are TRBV5-1 and TRBJ2-7, with 8 bases identical to TRBD1. Germline CDR1 reads SGHRS; CDR2 reads YFSETQ. Trimming took 4 bases from V and 2 from J; bases not matched to a gene: 14. This CDR3 is 17 amino acids long. CDR3 sequence (DNA): TGCGCCAGCAGCCCTGGGATTGGGCAGGGGGCCGCCTACGAGCAGTACTTC. Amino acid sequence: CASSPGIGQGAAYEQYF.

This clonotype was picked up a small number of times. V gene TRBV18 combines with J gene TRBJ1-2; D remains ambiguous. Per the germline V gene, CDR1 is KGHSH and CDR2 is LQKENI. V gave up 0 bases and J gave up 2 bases, with 10 bases separating them. This CDR3 spans 15 amino acids. CDR3 sequence: CASSPPNRSNYGYTF. CDR3 in DNA: TGTGCCAGCTCACCACCGAACCGTTCGAACTATGGCTACACCTTC.

The chain has TRBV12-3 or TRBV12-4 and TRBJ2-1, with D uncertain. Trimming pared 5 bases from V and 1 base from J, leaving 9 bases between. This CDR3 comprises 14 residues. The DNA of the CDR3 is TGTGCCAGCAGTCCCTGGGGTTCCTACAATGAGCAGTTCTTC. Its protein product is CASSPWGSYNEQFF.

This clonotype was seen at least ten times. The rearrangement uses TRBV21-1 and TRBJ2-1; the table's D call, TRBD1, was not checked against the DNA. TRBV21-1 is given as a pseudogene. CDR3 length: 16 amino acids. CDR3 loop: CASSKLRQGVYNEQFF. The CDR3 DNA reads as TGTGCCAGCAGCAAACTTAGACAGGGGGTCTACAATGAGCAGTTCTTC.

The gene calls are TRBV24-1 and TRBJ2-1; D remains unclear. The CDR3 is 14 residues long. Germline CDR1 and CDR2: KGHDR and SFDVKD. The ends were cut back, 4 bases at V and 7 bases at J, with 13 bases in the middle. Written as DNA, the CDR3 is TGTGCCACCAGTGACCCTCGGCGTCAGAATGAGCAGTTCTTC. It is translated as CATSDPRRQNEQFF.

The chain has TRBV27 and TRBJ1-2; tentatively, D is TRBD1 (6 bases). The CDR3 spans 14 residues. Trimming removed 4 bases at V and 10 bases at J, with 19 bases between. In germline, CDR1 is MNHEY, CDR2 SMNVEV (reference sequence). CDR3 sequence: CASSSAGTIKDYTF. The DNA for the CDR3 is TGTGCCAGCAGTTCCGCCGGGACAATTAAAGACTACACCTTC.

This clonotype was seen repeatedly, ten times or more. This sequence joins TRBV18 and TRBJ2-7; maybe TRBD1 (6 bases). The V gene's germline CDR1 is KGHSH and CDR2 LQKENI. CDR3 length: 16 amino acids. Trimming cost V 3 bases and J 2 bases, with 17 bases left between them. The CDR3 loop is CASSPGATGAPYEQYF. CDR3 coding DNA: TGTGCCAGCTCACCGGGGGCAACAGGAGCGCCCTACGAGCAGTACTTC.

V gene TRBV11-2 combines with J gene TRBJ2-5, with D uncertain. V shed 3 bases and J shed 1 base, with 18 bases lying between them. Germline V CDR1 and CDR2: SGHAT, FQNNGV. The CDR3 sequence is 17 residues long. The CDR3 bases are TGTGCCAGCAGCTTCTTTCGAACCAGTAACCTCCAAGAGACCCAGTACTTC. This sequence encodes CASSFFRTSNLQETQYF.

V is TRBV12-3 or TRBV12-4 and J is TRBJ2-3; 11 bases map to TRBD2. This CDR3 spans 16 amino acids. V shed 5 bases, J shed 7 bases, and the junction held 11 bases outside the gene matches. CDR3 DNA: TGTGCCAGCAGTCGGGATACTAGCGGGAGTTTAAATACGCAGTATTTT. Protein: CASSRDTSGSLNTQYF.

This clonotype was seen at least ten times. The rearrangement links TRBV7-9 to TRBJ2-2; D is undetermined. Germline V gene sequence: CDR1 SEHNR, CDR2 FQNEAQ (reference sequence). The CDR3 is 13 residues long. Between the trimmed V and J ends, which lost 3 bases and 6 bases, there was a span of 8 bases. The CDR3 DNA reads TGTGCCAGCAGCTTCCGGTGGGCCGGGGAGCTGTTTTTT. It specifies CASSFRWAGELFF.

The V and J genes are TRBV9 and TRBJ2-5; D is perhaps TRBD1 or TRBD2 (5 bases each). With 4 bases removed from V and 4 bases from J, the gap between germline ends came to 17 bases. This CDR3 spans 15 amino acids. Germline loops: CDR1 SGDLS, CDR2 YYNGEE. The DNA of the CDR3 is TGTGCCAGCAGCTATTCGAGCTCGGGGCTAGAGACCCAGTACTTC. It yields the protein CASSYSSSGLETQYF.

This clonotype was counted ten times or more. This chain connects TRBV29-1 to TRBJ2-5; D is uncertain. This CDR3 contains 17 residues. Germline values: CDR1 SQVTM, CDR2 ANQGSEA. Trimming shortened V by 6 bases and J by 1 base, and 24 bases separated the two germline ends. CDR3 in DNA: TGCAGCGTAAGAGTGGGCGCGGTGATTGGTAGCCAAGAGACCCAGTACTTC. This encodes CSVRVGAVIGSQETQYF.

This clonotype has at least ten counts. The rearrangement joins TRBV5-6 to TRBJ2-7; TRBD2 matches at 7 bases. Germline loops: CDR1 SGHDT, CDR2 YYEEEE. With V trimmed by 2 bases and J by 6 bases, 2 bases remained unmatched. This CDR3 contains 12 residues. The CDR3 here is CASSLSGGEQYF. CDR3 DNA: TGTGCCAGCAGCTTATCGGGGGGCGAGCAGTACTTC.

The rearrangement joins TRBV12-3 or TRBV12-4 to TRBJ2-7; a possible D gene is TRBD1 (6 bases). V was cut by 4 bases and J by 2 bases, with 15 bases left in between. This CDR3 has 15 amino acids. Here the CDR3 reads CASSSIRRGPYEQYF. The DNA of the CDR3 is TGTGCCAGCAGTTCCATTCGCAGGGGACCCTACGAGCAGTACTTC.

This clonotype was counted at least ten times. The V call is TRBV6-5, the J call TRBJ2-5; possible D gene TRBD2, 7 bases. V lost 4 bases, J lost 2 bases, and 17 bases lay in between. The CDR3 totals 16 residues. Germline assignment: CDR1 MNHEY and CDR2 SVGAGI. The CDR3 nucleotides are TGTGCCAGCAGTTCCCCAGCGGGGAGGGGGCAAGAGACCCAGTACTTC. Translation: CASSSPAGRGQETQYF.

In this sample, this clonotype turned up a few times. The chain is built from TRBV6-5 and TRBJ1-4; TRBD1 aligns across 7 bases. Germline V gene lookup returns CDR1 MNHEY and CDR2 SVGAGI. The junction had 13 bases not matched to a gene; V was cut back by 0 bases and J by 3 bases. The length of the CDR3 is 19 residues. The CDR3: CASSYSRFWATGPNEKLFF. The CDR3 nucleotides read TGTGCCAGCAGTTACTCGAGGTTCTGGGCGACAGGGCCTAATGAAAAACTGTTTTTT.

This chain joins TRBV7-2 and TRBJ1-4; D is perhaps TRBD1 (5 bases). This CDR3 is built from 14 residues. V lost 2 bases and J lost 7, with 11 bases in between. From germline, CDR1 is SGHTA and CDR2 FQGNSA. The CDR3 region has the DNA TGTGCCAGCAGCTTAATTGGGGCGGGTGAAAAACTGTTTTTT. Protein product: CASSLIGAGEKLFF.

This clonotype has only a few counts. The chain is built from TRBV18 and TRBJ1-1; TRBD1 agrees at 9 bases. V trimming: 6 bases; J trimming: 3 bases; junction bases outside the gene matches: 5. Per the germline V gene, CDR1 is KGHSH and CDR2 is LQKENI. The CDR3 covers 14 residues. The CDR3 protein is CASSVQGAHTEAFF. As DNA, the CDR3 is TGTGCCAGCTCTGTACAGGGGGCACACACTGAAGCTTTCTTT.

J is TRBJ1-5 and V is TRBV20-1, with D tentatively TRBD1 (6 bases). Deletions cut 5 bases from V and 0 bases from J, with 17 bases between. Per the germline V gene, CDR1 is DFQATT and CDR2 is SNEGSKA (reference sequence). This CDR3 region has 16 residues. The CDR3 reads CSAPQGTSDSNQPQHF. Written as DNA, the CDR3 is TGCAGTGCTCCACAGGGTACCTCCGATAGCAATCAGCCCCAGCATTTT.